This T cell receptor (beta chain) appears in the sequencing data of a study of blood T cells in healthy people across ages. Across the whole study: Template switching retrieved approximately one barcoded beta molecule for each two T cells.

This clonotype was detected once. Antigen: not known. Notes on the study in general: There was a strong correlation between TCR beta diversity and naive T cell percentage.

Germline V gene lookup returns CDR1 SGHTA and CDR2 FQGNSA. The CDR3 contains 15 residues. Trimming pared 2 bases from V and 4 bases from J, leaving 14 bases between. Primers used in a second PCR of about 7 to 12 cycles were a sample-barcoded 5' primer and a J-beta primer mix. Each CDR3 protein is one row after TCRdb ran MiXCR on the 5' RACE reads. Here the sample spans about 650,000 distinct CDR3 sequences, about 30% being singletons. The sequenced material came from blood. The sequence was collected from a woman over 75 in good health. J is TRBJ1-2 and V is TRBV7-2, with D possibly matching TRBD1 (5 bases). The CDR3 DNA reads TGTGCCAGCAGCTTAAAGGGGCCGGGGCTCTATGGCTACACCTTC. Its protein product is CASSLKGPGLYGYTF. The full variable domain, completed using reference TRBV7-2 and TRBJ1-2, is GAGVSQSPSNKVTEKGKDVELRCDPISGHTALYWYRQSLGQGLEFLIYFQGNSAPDKSGLPSDRFSAERTGGSVSTLTIQRTQQEDSAVYLCASSLKGPGLYGYTFGSGTRLTVV.